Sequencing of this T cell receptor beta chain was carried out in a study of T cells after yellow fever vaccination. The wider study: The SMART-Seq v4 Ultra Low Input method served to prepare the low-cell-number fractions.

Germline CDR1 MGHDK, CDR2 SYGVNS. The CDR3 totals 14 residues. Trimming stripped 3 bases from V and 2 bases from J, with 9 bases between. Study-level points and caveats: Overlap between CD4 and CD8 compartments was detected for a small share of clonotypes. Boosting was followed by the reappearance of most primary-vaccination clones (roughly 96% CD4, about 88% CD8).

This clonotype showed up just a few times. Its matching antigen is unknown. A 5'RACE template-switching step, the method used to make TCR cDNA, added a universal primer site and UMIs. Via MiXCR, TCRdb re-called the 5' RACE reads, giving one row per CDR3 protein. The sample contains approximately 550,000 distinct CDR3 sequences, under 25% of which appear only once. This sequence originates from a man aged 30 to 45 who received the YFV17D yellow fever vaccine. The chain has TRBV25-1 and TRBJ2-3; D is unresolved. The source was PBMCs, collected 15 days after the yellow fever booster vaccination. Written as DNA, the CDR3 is TGTGCCAGCAGTGACTCCGCCCTCACAGATACGCAGTATTTT. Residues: CASSDSALTDTQYF.